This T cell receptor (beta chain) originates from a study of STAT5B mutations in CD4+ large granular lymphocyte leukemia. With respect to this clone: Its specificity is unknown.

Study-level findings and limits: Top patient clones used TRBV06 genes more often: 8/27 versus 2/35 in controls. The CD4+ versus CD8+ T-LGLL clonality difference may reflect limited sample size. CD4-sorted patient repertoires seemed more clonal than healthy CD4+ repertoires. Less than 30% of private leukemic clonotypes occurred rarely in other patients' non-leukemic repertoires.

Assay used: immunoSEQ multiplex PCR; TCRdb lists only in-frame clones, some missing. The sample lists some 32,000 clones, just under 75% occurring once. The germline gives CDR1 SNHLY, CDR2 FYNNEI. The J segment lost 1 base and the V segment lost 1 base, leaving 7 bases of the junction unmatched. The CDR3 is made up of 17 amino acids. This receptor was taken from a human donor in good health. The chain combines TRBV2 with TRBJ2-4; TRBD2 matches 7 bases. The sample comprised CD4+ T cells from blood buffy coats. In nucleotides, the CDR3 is TGTGCCAGCAGTGAAGTTCGGGCTAGCGGTGCCAAAAACATTCAGTACTTC. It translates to CASSEVRASGAKNIQYF.